Reported below is one T cell receptor (beta chain). What it recognizes is unknown. Built from TCR beta cDNA, the libraries had unique molecular identifiers in them. From the PCR reads, TCRdb called clonotypes with MiXCR, one entry per CDR3 protein. Found here are 400,000 to 500,000 distinct CDR3 sequences, approximately 37% of them singletons; the top ten hold 7.6%. The entry originates in a study of post-analysis software for immune sequencing data. Study-wide points: Analysis by F measure revealed that same-batch samples clustered strongly together. TRBV segments more frequent in patients than in controls numbered five and included TRBV5-6, TRBV5-1 and TRBV20-1.

Germline V gene sequence: CDR1 SGHRS, CDR2 YFSETQ. The V segment lost 2 bases and the J segment 6 bases; nucleotides outside the gene matches: 6. This CDR3 has 15 amino acids. Input material: blood. The TCR comes from a girl aged 2 to 9 with multiple sclerosis. The chain uses TRBV5-1 and TRBJ2-1; TRBD2 agrees at 9 bases. The CDR3, as DNA: TGCGCCAGCAGCTTAGCGCGGGGGGGATTCAATGAGCAGTTCTTC. It encodes CASSLARGGFNEQFF.